This TCR beta chain comes out of a study of T-cell reconstitution after alpha-beta-depleted transplantation in children. This CDR3 is 17 amino acids long. The ends were cut back, 4 bases at V and 1 base at J, with 17 bases in the middle. Germline CDR1 LGHDT, CDR2 YNNKEL (reference sequence). During its preparation, the TCRbeta library received unique molecular identifiers. TCRdb passed the PCR reads through MiXCR, listing each CDR3 protein once. The sample holds tens of thousands of distinct CDR3 sequences; around a sixth are singletons and the top ten take roughly half. This receptor was identified in a male patient between 2 and 9 years old who had a stem cell transplant for acute lymphoblastic leukemia, so the T cells may come from the graft donor. The V and J genes are TRBV3-1 and TRBJ2-1; tentatively, D is TRBD2 (6 bases). This specimen consisted of PBMCs, mostly from graft donor cells, obtained 360 days after TCRalphabeta/CD19-depleted stem cell transplant. CDR3 DNA: TGTGCCAGCAGCCGATCACACGGGGGAGTATCCTACAATGAGCAGTTCTTC. Protein product: CASSRSHGGVSYNEQFF.